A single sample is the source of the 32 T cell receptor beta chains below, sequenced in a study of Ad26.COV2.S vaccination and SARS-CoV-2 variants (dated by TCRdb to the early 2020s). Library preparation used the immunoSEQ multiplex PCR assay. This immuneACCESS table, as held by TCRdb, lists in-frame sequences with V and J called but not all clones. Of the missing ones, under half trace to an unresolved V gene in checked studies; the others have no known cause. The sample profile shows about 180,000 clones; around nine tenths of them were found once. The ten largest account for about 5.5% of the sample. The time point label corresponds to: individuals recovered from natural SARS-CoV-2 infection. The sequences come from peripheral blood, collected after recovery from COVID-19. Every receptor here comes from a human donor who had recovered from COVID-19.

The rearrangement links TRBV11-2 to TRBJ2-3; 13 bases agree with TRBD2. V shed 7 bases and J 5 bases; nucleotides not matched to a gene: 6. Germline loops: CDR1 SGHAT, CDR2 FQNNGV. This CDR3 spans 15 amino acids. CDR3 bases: TGTGCCAGCACCACTAGCGGGGGGGCCAGAGATACGCAGTATTTT. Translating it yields CASTTSGGARDTQYF.

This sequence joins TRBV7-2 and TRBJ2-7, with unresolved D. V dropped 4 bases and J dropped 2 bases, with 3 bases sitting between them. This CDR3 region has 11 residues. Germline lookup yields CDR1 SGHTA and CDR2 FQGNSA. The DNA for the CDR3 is TGTGCCAGCAGCTCACCCTACGAGCAGTACTTC. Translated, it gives CASSSPYEQYF.

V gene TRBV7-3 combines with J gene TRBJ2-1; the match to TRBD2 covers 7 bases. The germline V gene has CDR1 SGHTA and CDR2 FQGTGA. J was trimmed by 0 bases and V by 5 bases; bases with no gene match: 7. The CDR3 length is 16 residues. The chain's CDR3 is CASSPTGGVSYNEQFF. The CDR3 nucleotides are TGTGCCAGCAGCCCCACGGGGGGTGTCTCCTACAATGAGCAGTTCTTC.

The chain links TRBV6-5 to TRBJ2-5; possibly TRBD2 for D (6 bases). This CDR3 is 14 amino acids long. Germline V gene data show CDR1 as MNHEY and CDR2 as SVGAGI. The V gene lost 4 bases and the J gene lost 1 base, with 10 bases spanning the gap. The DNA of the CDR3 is TGTGCCAGCAGTTTCCTGGGGGGCCAAGAGACCCAGTACTTC. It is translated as CASSFLGGQETQYF.

The CDR3 spells CASSRAKNIQYF. CDR3 DNA sequence: TGTGCCAGCAGCAGGGCCAAAAACATTCAGTACTTC. This chain connects TRBV28 to TRBJ2-4; D is uncertain. CDR3 size: 12 residues. V dropped 6 bases and J dropped 1 base, with 4 bases sitting between them. CDR1 and CDR2 from the germline V gene are MDHEN and SYDVKM.

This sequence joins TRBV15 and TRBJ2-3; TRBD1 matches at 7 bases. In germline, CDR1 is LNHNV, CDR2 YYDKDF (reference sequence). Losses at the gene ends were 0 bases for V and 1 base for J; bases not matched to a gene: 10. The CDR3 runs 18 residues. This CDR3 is CATSRDRETGVRTDTQYF. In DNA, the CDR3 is TGTGCCACCAGCAGAGATCGGGAAACAGGGGTCCGCACAGATACGCAGTATTTT.

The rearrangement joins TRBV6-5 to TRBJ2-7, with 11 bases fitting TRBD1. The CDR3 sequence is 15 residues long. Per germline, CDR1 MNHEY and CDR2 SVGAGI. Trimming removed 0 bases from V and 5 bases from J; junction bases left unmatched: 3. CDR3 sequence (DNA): TGTGCCAGCAGTTACTCCGGACAGGGGGCCCACGAGCAGTACTTC. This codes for CASSYSGQGAHEQYF.

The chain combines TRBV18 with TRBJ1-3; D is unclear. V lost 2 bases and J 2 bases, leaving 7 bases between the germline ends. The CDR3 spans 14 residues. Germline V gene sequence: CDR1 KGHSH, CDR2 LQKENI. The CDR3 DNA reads TGTGCCAGCTCACCAGGGGTCCCTGGAAACACCATATATTTT. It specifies CASSPGVPGNTIYF. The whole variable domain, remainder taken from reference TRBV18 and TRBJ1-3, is NAGVMQNPRHLVRRRGQEARLRCSPMKGHSHVYWYRQLPEEGLKFMVYLQKENIIDESGMPKERFSAEFPKEGPSILRIQQVVRGDSAAYFCASSPGVPGNTIYFGEGSWLTVV.

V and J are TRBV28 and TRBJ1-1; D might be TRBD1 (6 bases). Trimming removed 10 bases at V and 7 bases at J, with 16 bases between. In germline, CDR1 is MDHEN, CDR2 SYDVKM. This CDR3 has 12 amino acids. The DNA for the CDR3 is TGTGCCACCCTGGACAGCCTTTATGAAGCTTTCTTT. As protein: CATLDSLYEAFF. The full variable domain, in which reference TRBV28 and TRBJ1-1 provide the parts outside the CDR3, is DVKVTQSSRYLVKRTGEKVFLECVQDMDHENMFWYRQDPGLGLRLIYFSYDVKMKEKGDIPEGYSVSREKKERFSLILESASTNQTSMYLCATLDSLYEAFFGQGTRLTVV.

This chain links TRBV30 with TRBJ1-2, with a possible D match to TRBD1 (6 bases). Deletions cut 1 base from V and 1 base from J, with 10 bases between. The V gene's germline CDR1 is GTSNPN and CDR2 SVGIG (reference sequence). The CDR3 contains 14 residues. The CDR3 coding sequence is TGTGCCTGGAGTGCGATACAGGGTAACTATGGCTACACCTTC. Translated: CAWSAIQGNYGYTF.

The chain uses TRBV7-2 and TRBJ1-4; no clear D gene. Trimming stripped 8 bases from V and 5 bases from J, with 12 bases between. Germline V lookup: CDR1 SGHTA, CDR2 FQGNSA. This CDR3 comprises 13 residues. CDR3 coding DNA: TGTGCCAGCCGCCTGACGGAAAATGAAAAACTGTTTTTT. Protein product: CASRLTENEKLFF.

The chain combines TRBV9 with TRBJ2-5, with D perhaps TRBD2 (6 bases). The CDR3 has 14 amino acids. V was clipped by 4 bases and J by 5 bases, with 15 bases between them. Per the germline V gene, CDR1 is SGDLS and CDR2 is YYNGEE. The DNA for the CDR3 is TGTGCCAGCAGCTTTGCGGGGCGTGAGGAGACCCAGTACTTC. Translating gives CASSFAGREETQYF.

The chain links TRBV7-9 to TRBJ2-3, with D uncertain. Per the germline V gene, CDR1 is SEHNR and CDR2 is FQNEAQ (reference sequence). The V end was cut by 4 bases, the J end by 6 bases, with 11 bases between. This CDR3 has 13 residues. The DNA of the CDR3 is TGTGCCAGCAGCTCACAGATTTGGGATACGCAGTATTTT. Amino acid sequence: CASSSQIWDTQYF.

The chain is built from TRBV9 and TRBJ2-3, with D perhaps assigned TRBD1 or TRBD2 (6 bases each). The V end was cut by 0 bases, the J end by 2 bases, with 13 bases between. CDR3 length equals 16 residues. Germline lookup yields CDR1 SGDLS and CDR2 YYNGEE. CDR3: CASSVGGGYPTDTQYF. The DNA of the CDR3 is TGTGCCAGCAGCGTAGGAGGGGGGTACCCCACAGATACGCAGTATTTT.

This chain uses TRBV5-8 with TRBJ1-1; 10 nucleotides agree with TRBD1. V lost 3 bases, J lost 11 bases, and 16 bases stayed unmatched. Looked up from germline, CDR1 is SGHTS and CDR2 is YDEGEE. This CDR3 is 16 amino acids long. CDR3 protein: CASSWGLGQGVDGAFF. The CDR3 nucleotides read TGTGCCAGCAGCTGGGGCCTTGGACAGGGGGTAGATGGGGCTTTCTTT.

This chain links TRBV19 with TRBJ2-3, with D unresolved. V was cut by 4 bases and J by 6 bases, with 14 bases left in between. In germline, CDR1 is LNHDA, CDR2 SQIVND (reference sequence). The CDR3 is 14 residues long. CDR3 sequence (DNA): TGTGCCAGTAGTACCCGGGCCTCTGGGGATACGCAGTATTTT. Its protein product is CASSTRASGDTQYF.

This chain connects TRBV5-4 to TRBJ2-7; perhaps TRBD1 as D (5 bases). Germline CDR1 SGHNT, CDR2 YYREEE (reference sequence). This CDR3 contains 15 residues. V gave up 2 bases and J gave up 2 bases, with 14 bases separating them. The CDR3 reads CASSFGQGSAYEQYF. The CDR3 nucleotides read TGTGCCAGCAGCTTCGGCCAGGGATCAGCCTACGAGCAGTACTTC.

The CDR3, as DNA: TGCGCCAGCAGCTTGGCCGCGGTTCCCCGGGGTTACGAGCAGTACTTC. Its translation: CASSLAAVPRGYEQYF. The J gene is TRBJ2-7, the V gene TRBV5-1, with TRBD2 as a possible D gene (5 bases). Trimming cost V 0 bases and J 4 bases, with 17 bases left between them. This CDR3 region has 16 residues. Per the germline V gene, CDR1 is SGHRS and CDR2 is YFSETQ.

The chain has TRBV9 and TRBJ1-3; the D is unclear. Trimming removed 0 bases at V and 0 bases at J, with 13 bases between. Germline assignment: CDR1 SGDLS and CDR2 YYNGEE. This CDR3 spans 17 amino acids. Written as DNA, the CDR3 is TGTGCCAGCAGCGTAGGACCCGACCCAGACTCTGGAAACACCATATATTTT. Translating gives CASSVGPDPDSGNTIYF.

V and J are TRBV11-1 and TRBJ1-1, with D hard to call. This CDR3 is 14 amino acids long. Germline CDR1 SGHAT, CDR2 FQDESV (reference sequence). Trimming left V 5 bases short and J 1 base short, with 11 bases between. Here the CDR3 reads CASSPRMGNTEAFF. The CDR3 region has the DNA TGTGCCAGCAGCCCACGGATGGGGAACACTGAAGCTTTCTTT.

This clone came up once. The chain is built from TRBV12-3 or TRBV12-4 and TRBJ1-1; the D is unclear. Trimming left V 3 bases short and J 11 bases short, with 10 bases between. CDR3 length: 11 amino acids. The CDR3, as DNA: TGTGCCAGCAGTTTGAGGGAAGCGGCTTTCTTT. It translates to CASSLREAAFF.

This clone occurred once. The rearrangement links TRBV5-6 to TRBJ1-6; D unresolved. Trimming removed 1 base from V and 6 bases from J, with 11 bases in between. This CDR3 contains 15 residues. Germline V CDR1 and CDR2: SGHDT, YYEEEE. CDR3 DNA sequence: TGTGCCAGCAGCTTGTTGACGATTTCTAATTCACCCCTCCACTTT. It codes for CASSLLTISNSPLHF.

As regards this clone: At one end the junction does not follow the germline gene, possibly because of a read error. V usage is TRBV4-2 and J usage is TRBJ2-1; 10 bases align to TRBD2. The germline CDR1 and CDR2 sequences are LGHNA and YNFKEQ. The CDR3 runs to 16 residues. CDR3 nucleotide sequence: TGTGCCAGCAGTCAAGGGACTAGCGCTACCTACAATGAGCAGTTCTTC. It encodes CASSQGTSATYNEQFF.

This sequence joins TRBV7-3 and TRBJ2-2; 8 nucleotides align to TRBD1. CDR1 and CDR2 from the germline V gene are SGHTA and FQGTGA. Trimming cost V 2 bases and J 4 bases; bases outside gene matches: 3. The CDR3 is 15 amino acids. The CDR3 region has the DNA TGTGCCAGCAGCTTACCAGGGGGCATCACCGGGGAGCTGTTTTTT. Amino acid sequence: CASSLPGGITGELFF.

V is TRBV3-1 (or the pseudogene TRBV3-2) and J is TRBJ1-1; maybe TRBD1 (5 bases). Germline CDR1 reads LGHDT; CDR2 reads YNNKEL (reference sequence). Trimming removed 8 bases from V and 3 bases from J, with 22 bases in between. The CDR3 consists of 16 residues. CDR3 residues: CASSKGGADPHTEAFF. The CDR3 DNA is TGTGCCAGCTCTAAGGGAGGGGCTGACCCCCACACTGAAGCTTTCTTT.

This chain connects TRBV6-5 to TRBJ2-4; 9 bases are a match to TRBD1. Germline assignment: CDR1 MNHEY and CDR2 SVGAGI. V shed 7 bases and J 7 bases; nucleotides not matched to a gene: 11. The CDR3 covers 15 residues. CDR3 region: CASTSAGTGINIQYF. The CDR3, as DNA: TGTGCCAGCACATCCGCCGGGACAGGGATCAACATTCAGTACTTC.

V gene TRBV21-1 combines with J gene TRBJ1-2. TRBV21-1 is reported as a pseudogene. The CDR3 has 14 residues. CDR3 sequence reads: CADRGRIYNYGYTF. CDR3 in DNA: TGTGCCGATCGAGGCAGAATCTATAACTATGGCTACACCTTC.

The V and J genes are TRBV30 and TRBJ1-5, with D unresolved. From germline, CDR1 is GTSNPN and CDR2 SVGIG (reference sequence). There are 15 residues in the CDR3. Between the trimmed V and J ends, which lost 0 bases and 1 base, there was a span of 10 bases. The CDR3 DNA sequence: TGTGCCTGGAGTGTGACACAGCTGAGCAATCAGCCCCAGCATTTT. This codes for CAWSVTQLSNQPQHF.

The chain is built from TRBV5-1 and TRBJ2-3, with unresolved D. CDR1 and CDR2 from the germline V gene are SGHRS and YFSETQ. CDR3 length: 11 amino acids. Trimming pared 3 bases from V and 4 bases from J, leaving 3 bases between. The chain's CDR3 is CASSSPDTQYF. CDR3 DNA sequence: TGCGCCAGCAGCTCCCCAGATACGCAGTATTTT.

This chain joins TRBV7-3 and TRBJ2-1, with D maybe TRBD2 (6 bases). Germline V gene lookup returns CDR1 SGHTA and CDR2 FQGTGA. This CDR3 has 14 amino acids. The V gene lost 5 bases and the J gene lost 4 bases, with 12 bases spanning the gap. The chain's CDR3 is CASSGAGLYNEQFF. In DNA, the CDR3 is TGTGCCAGCAGCGGGGCGGGGCTTTACAATGAGCAGTTCTTC.

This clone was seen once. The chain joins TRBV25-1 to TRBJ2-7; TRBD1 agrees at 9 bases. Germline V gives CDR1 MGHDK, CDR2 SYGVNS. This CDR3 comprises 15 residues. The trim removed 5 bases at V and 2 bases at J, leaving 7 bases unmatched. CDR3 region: CASSSRDRVTYEQYF. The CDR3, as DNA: TGTGCCAGCAGTTCCCGGGACAGGGTCACCTACGAGCAGTACTTC.

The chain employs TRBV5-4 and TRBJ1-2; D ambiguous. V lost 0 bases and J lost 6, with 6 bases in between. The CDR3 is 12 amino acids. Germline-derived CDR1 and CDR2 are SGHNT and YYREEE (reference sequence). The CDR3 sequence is CASSLEGNGYTF. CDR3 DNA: TGTGCCAGCAGCTTGGAAGGGAATGGCTACACCTTC.